This T cell receptor beta chain is from a study of early T cells in non-severe SARS-CoV-2 infection. This CDR3 comprises 14 residues. V was trimmed by 5 bases and J by 2 bases, leaving 12 bases between them. Germline V gene lookup returns CDR1 MGHRA and CDR2 YSYEKL. TCRdb redid the calling of the 5' RACE reads with MiXCR, one entry per CDR3 protein. The table records about 22,000 distinct CDR3 sequences, about 4% of them present only once. This clonotype was detected many times. The receptor's source is an adult who was a healthcare worker with PCR-confirmed SARS-CoV-2 infection or an uninfected control (not recorded which). The sample comprised whole blood. This chain connects TRBV4-1 to TRBJ2-5, with a possible D match to TRBD1 (5 bases). CDR3 sequence reads: CASSYTGIQETQYF. The DNA of the CDR3 is TGCGCCAGCAGCTATACAGGAATTCAAGAGACCCAGTACTTC.